The clone carrying this T cell receptor (beta chain) was observed a handful of times. Its target is unknown. Each single cDNA molecule received a unique molecular identifier. One entry per CDR3 protein, called by TCRdb with MiXCR from the 5' RACE reads. This sample has tens of thousands of distinct CDR3 sequences, with around 15% found just once. The entry originates in a study of early T cells in non-severe SARS-CoV-2 infection. Study-level information: Unpaired chains resulted from sequencing bulk RNA of unsorted whole blood.

Germline CDR1 SQVTM, CDR2 ANQGSEA. This CDR3 is 14 amino acids long. The J segment lost 8 bases and the V segment lost 1 base, leaving 6 bases of the junction unmatched. Study results and caveats: VDJdb matching, biased toward anti-spike CD8 responses, missed private and CD4 specificities.

This rearrangement joins TRBV29-1 to TRBJ2-1; TRBD2 aligns across 9 bases. The clonotype originates from an adult who was a healthcare worker with PCR-confirmed SARS-CoV-2 infection or an uninfected control (not recorded which). Sequencing was done on a sample of whole blood. Written as DNA, the CDR3 is TGCAGCGTTGAAGGTGGCGGGAGGGGGTATGAGCAGTTCTTC. It is translated as CSVEGGGRGYEQFF.